The rows below give T cell receptor beta chains drawn from one sample of a study of response to subunit inactivated influenza vaccine. One entry per CDR3 protein results from TCRdb running MiXCR on the RT-PCR reads. Among 590,000 or so distinct CDR3 sequences, approximately 15% were seen once, and the ten largest hold around 7.6%. This sample comprised PBMCs from blood, obtained about 14 days before vaccination. These receptors were taken from a man over 45 who received an inactivated influenza vaccine. Each CDR3 is given with its conserved first and last residue. D genes are given only for firm matches. Clone size is not always given. Where it is, it says once, few, many or a class for expanded clones.

v_gene: TRBV12-3/TRBV12-4; j_gene: TRBJ2-3; d_gene: .; len: 15; abundance: .; CDR3nt: TGTGCCAGCAGTTTACTAGGGGGGGGCACAGATACGCAGTATTTT; CDR3aa: CASSLLGGGTDTQYF
v_gene: TRBV6-5; j_gene: TRBJ2-1; d_gene: TRBD2; len: 16; abundance: many; CDR3nt: TGTGCCAGCAGTTACTGGGGACTAGCGGCGCTCAATGAGCAGTTCTTC; CDR3aa: CASSYWGLAALNEQFF
v_gene: TRBV5-1; j_gene: TRBJ1-2; d_gene: TRBD1; len: 15; abundance: many; CDR3nt: TGCGCCAGCAGCTGGACGCAGGGGGCTAACTATGGCTACACCTTC; CDR3aa: CASSWTQGANYGYTF
v_gene: TRBV29-1; j_gene: TRBJ1-1; d_gene: TRBD1; len: 15; abundance: few; CDR3nt: TGCAGCGGAGCGGACCACAGGGGGCGCGGAGGGGCAGCTTTCTTT; CDR3aa: CSGADHRGRGGAAFF
v_gene: TRBV29-1; j_gene: TRBJ2-5; d_gene: .; len: 14; abundance: .; CDR3nt: TGCAGCGTCGCAAACCGGGACCTCAAGAGGACCCAGTACTTC; CDR3aa: CSVANRDLKRTQYF
v_gene: TRBV5-1; j_gene: TRBJ1-5; d_gene: .; len: 15; abundance: many; CDR3nt: TGCGCCAGCAGGGTCCGGCCGGGGGGAAATCAGCCCCAGCATTTT; CDR3aa: CASRVRPGGNQPQHF
v_gene: TRBV11-2; j_gene: TRBJ2-3; d_gene: .; len: 13; abundance: .; CDR3nt: TGTGCCAGCAGCTTAGTGTCTAGCCATACGCAGTATTTT; CDR3aa: CASSLVSSHTQYF
v_gene: TRBV28; j_gene: TRBJ2-5; d_gene: TRBD2; len: 18; abundance: .; CDR3nt: TGTGCCAGCAGTCCCAGACCCAGTATAGCGGGGAGAAAAGAGACCCAGTACTTC; CDR3aa: CASSPRPSIAGRKETQYF
v_gene: TRBV11-2; j_gene: TRBJ2-1; d_gene: TRBD1; len: 13; abundance: .; CDR3nt: TGTGCCAGCAGCTTGACAGGGCACAATGAGCAGTTCTTC; CDR3aa: CASSLTGHNEQFF
v_gene: TRBV20-1; j_gene: TRBJ2-4; d_gene: .; len: 13; abundance: .; CDR3nt: TGCAGTGCTAGCCAGGGCGGCAAAAACATTCAGTACTTC; CDR3aa: CSASQGGKNIQYF
v_gene: TRBV9; j_gene: TRBJ2-3; d_gene: .; len: 16; abundance: once; CDR3nt: TGTGCCAGCAGCGTAGTCGCGGTGGGGCTCACAGATACGCAGTATTTT; CDR3aa: CASSVVAVGLTDTQYF
v_gene: TRBV4-3; j_gene: TRBJ1-2; d_gene: .; len: 13; abundance: once; CDR3nt: TGCGCCAGCAGCCAAGACAGACAATATGGCTACACCTTC; CDR3aa: CASSQDRQYGYTF
v_gene: TRBV7-6; j_gene: TRBJ2-7; d_gene: TRBD1; len: 13; abundance: .; CDR3nt: TGTGCCAGCAGCTCGACAGGGGTCCACGAGCAGTACTTC; CDR3aa: CASSSTGVHEQYF
v_gene: TRBV5-1; j_gene: TRBJ1-2; d_gene: .; len: 13; abundance: .; CDR3nt: TGCGCCAGCAGCCCGGCAAATAACTATGGCTACACCTTC; CDR3aa: CASSPANNYGYTF
v_gene: TRBV10-3; j_gene: TRBJ2-7; d_gene: .; len: 14; abundance: few; CDR3nt: TGTGCCATCAGTGCGACTGACAGCTCCTACGAGCAGTACTTC; CDR3aa: CAISATDSSYEQYF
v_gene: TRBV28; j_gene: TRBJ2-7; d_gene: .; len: 12; abundance: .; CDR3nt: TGTGCCAGCAGTCCCGCCACCTACGAGCAGTACTTC; CDR3aa: CASSPATYEQYF
v_gene: TRBV28; j_gene: TRBJ1-1; d_gene: TRBD1; len: 14; abundance: .; CDR3nt: TGTGCCAGCAGTTTACGGACAGGGCCCGGTGAAGCTTTCTTT; CDR3aa: CASSLRTGPGEAFF
v_gene: TRBV20-1; j_gene: TRBJ1-5; d_gene: .; len: 14; abundance: few; CDR3nt: TGCAGTGCTAGAGAAGGGGGAATCAATCAGCCCCAGCATTTT; CDR3aa: CSAREGGINQPQHF
v_gene: TRBV12-3/TRBV12-4; j_gene: TRBJ2-5; d_gene: .; len: 13; abundance: few; CDR3nt: TGTGCCAGCATTTTCGGCAGCCAAGAGACCCAGTACTTC; CDR3aa: CASIFGSQETQYF
v_gene: TRBV28; j_gene: TRBJ2-1; d_gene: .; len: 12; abundance: few; CDR3nt: TGTGCCAGCACTAGGCGTTACAATGAGCAGTTCTTC; CDR3aa: CASTRRYNEQFF
v_gene: TRBV29-1; j_gene: TRBJ1-1; d_gene: .; len: 12; abundance: few; CDR3nt: TGCAGCGTACTAGGACTTGTCACTGAAGCTTTCTTT; CDR3aa: CSVLGLVTEAFF
v_gene: TRBV5-1; j_gene: TRBJ1-2; d_gene: .; len: 16; abundance: .; CDR3nt: TGCGCCAGCAGCTTGGCAATGGGGGGTTCGGGATATGGCTACACCTTC; CDR3aa: CASSLAMGGSGYGYTF